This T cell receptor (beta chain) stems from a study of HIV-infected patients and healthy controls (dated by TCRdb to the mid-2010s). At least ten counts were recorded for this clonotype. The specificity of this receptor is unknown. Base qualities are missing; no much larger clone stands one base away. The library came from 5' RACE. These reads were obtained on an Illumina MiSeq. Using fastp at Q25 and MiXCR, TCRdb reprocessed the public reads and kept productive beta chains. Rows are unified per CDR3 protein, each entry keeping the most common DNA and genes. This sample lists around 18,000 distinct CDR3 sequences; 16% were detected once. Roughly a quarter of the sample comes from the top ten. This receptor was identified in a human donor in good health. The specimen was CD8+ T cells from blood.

The nucleotides read TGTGCCAGCAGTTACTCGACTGGGGAGTATTTT. Its translation is CASSYSTGEYF. The chain couples TRBV6-2 or TRBV6-3 to TRBJ2-3, with no D gene named confidently. Relative to germline, V is 0 bases shorter and J is 13 bases shorter, with 8 bases between their ends. The CDR3 runs 11 residues from the cysteine to the phenylalanine. CDR3 DNA is the only sequence kept; it has 33 bases, read in frame from the first base. Based on the germline V gene, the CDR1 and CDR2 sequences are MNHEY and SVGEGT.